This TCR beta chain derives from a study of blood T cell repertoires in COVID-19. In terms of age and location, participants ranged from roughly 18 to 89 years and lived in about two dozen US areas. Resolution of symptoms, clearance, or two negative PCRs was present in recovered Cohort 3 donors. Data came from immunoSEQ multiplex PCR; TCRdb stores just in-frame clones and leaves some out. This sample has 200,000 to 250,000 clones, with 84% found just once. The length of the CDR3 is 12 residues. The germline V gene encodes CDR1 SGDLS and CDR2 YYNGEE. The V end was cut by 2 bases, the J end by 4 bases, with 6 bases between.

The TCR sequence derives from a man in his 60s who had recovered from COVID-19. Sequencing used PBMCs or T cells enriched from blood (not recorded which). V and J are TRBV9 and TRBJ1-2, with D possibly TRBD1 on 6 matching bases. CDR3 DNA: TGTGCCAGCAGCGTGACAGGCTATGGCTACACCTTC. Its translation is CASSVTGYGYTF. Complete variable domain (other parts from reference TRBV9 and TRBJ1-2): DSGVTQTPKHLITATGQRVTLRCSPRSGDLSVYWYQQSLDQGLQFLIQYYNGEERAKGNILERFSAQQFPDLHSELNLSSLELGDSALYFCASSVTGYGYTFGSGTRLTVV.